This is a list of T cell receptor beta chains from one sample in a study of TIL therapy for anti-PD-1-resistant metastatic lung cancer. Profiled with immunoSEQ multiplex PCR; TCRdb holds only in-frame clones, not every one. The sample includes more than 12,000 clones, roughly 82% seen only once; the top ten take roughly 0.93%. Sequencing used blood, obtained at baseline. These receptor sequences come from a person between 25 and 79 years old with non-small cell lung cancer. The CDR3 runs from the conserved cysteine through the conserved F or W. The D gene is left open where the match is weak. Expanded clones get a size class; other rows say once, few or many, or leave the size out.

d_gene | j_gene | abundance | v_gene | CDR3nt | CDR3aa
NA | TRBJ2-7 | NA | TRBV7-2 | TGTGCCAGCAGCTTAGACAACTACGAGCAGTACTTC | CASSLDNYEQYF
NA | TRBJ2-2 | NA | TRBV28 | TGTGCCAGCAGTTTGAAAACCGGGGAGCTGTTTTTT | CASSLKTGELFF
NA | TRBJ2-3 | NA | TRBV5-1 | TGCGCCAGCAGCTTCCGAACATCGGTGACAGATACGCAGTATTTT | CASSFRTSVTDTQYF
NA | TRBJ1-5 | NA | TRBV5-3 | TGTGCCAGAAGCTTTGGGACCAAAGGCAATCAGCCCCAGCATTTT | CARSFGTKGNQPQHF
NA | TRBJ2-3 | NA | TRBV19 | TGTGCCAGTAGTTTAGGGAGCCGCACAGATACGCAGTATTTT | CASSLGSRTDTQYF
NA | TRBJ1-2 | NA | TRBV4-3 | TGCGCCAGCAGCCAAGATATCGCAGGGGAGGGTGATGGCTACACCTTC | CASSQDIAGEGDGYTF
TRBD1 | TRBJ1-1 | NA | TRBV14 | TGTGCCAGCAGCCGACAGGGGAACACTGAAGCTTTCTTT | CASSRQGNTEAFF
NA | TRBJ2-5 | NA | TRBV5-1 | TGCGCCAGCAGCTTGCGAGAAAGAGAGACCCAGTACTTC | CASSLRERETQYF
NA | TRBJ2-7 | few | TRBV5-1 | TGCGCCAGCAGCTACCACCGAAACTCCTACGAGCAGTACTTC | CASSYHRNSYEQYF
NA | TRBJ1-2 | NA | TRBV21-1 | TGTGCCAGCAGCAAAGTTTGGGTATTTCGACAGGGGGTCTATGGCTACACCTTC | CASSKVWVFRQGVYGYTF
TRBD1 | TRBJ2-1 | NA | TRBV11-1 | TGTGCCAGCAGCCCCTCGGACAGGGGACTTTACAATGAGCAGTTCTTC | CASSPSDRGLYNEQFF
NA | TRBJ2-2 | NA | TRBV4-3 | TGCGCCAGCAGCCAAGAGAGAAGGGCGGGCACCGGGGAGCTGTTTTTT | CASSQERRAGTGELFF
NA | TRBJ1-2 | NA | TRBV7-6 | TGTGCCAGCAGCTTATCTCCCCTGAACTATGGCTACACCTTC | CASSLSPLNYGYTF
TRBD2 | TRBJ2-5 | NA | TRBV2 | TGTGCCAGCAGTGATCCTAGCGGGGGGTCGCAAGAGACCCAGTACTTC | CASSDPSGGSQETQYF
NA | TRBJ2-4 | NA | TRBV5-4 | TGTGCCAGCAGCTGGGACGGGGCCTTAGCCAAAAACATTCAGTACTTC | CASSWDGALAKNIQYF
NA | TRBJ2-7 | NA | TRBV14 | TGTGCCAGCAGCCAGTCTGGGGGGCCCTACGAGCAGTACTTC | CASSQSGGPYEQYF
TRBD2 | TRBJ2-5 | NA | TRBV7-7 | TGTGCCAGCAGCTTAGGGGGCCGGGAGGGAGAGACCCAGTACTTC | CASSLGGREGETQYF
NA | TRBJ1-5 | NA | TRBV28 | TGTGCCAGCAGCTCTTCCCGGCCCCAGCATTTT | CASSSSRPQHF
TRBD2 | TRBJ2-5 | NA | TRBV7-7 | TGTGCCAGCAGCTTAGGGGGACTAGCGGGGGTTGCTGAGACCCAGTACTTC | CASSLGGLAGVAETQYF
TRBD2 | TRBJ2-5 | NA | TRBV6-5 | TGTGCCAGCAGTGCTTGGGGGGGTCAAGAGACCCAGTACTTC | CASSAWGGQETQYF
NA | TRBJ2-1 | NA | TRBV6-1 | TGTGCCAGCAAAGTAACCGGACAGCTATACAATGAGCAGTTCTTC | CASKVTGQLYNEQFF
NA | TRBJ1-5 | NA | TRBV2 | TGTGCCAGCAACCAGGAACTTCCGAATCAGCCCCAGCATTTT | CASNQELPNQPQHF
NA | TRBJ1-5 | NA | TRBV28 | TGTGCCAGCACCATAGGTGGTCAGCCCCAGCATTTT | CASTIGGQPQHF
NA | TRBJ1-6 | NA | TRBV7-9 | TGTGCCAGCAGCCTCGCCGAGGCAGGGGCCAGCTATAATTCACCCCTCCACTTT | CASSLAEAGASYNSPLHF
TRBD1 | TRBJ1-2 | NA | TRBV5-1 | TGCGCCAGCAGCCTCGCCACCGGGACAGGGGGGAGCGGCTACACCTTC | CASSLATGTGGSGYTF
NA | TRBJ1-1 | NA | TRBV28 | TGTGCCAGCAGTTTATTAGGGGAAGCTTTCTTT | CASSLLGEAFF
NA | TRBJ2-3 | NA | TRBV6-1 | TGTGCCAGCAGATCCGCTACAGATACGCAGTATTTT | CASRSATDTQYF
NA | TRBJ1-4 | NA | TRBV19 | TGTGCCAGTAGGGACTTAACGGGAAAACTGTTTTTT | CASRDLTGKLFF
NA | TRBJ2-3 | NA | TRBV5-8 | TGTGCCAGCAGCTTTTTTTCTGGCGGGAACACAGATACGCAGTATTTT | CASSFFSGGNTDTQYF
NA | TRBJ2-7 | once | TRBV21-1 | TGTGCCAGCAGCCAGCCGGGTCAGATCGGCTACGAGCAGTACTTC | CASSQPGQIGYEQYF
TRBD1 | TRBJ1-3 | NA | TRBV7-2 | TGTGCCAGCAGCTTAAAGGGTTACGGGACAGGCGATTCTGGAAACACCATATATTTT | CASSLKGYGTGDSGNTIYF
NA | TRBJ1-5 | NA | TRBV6-5 | TGTGCCAGCAGTTACTCCAAGTATAGCAATCAGCCCCAGCATTTT | CASSYSKYSNQPQHF